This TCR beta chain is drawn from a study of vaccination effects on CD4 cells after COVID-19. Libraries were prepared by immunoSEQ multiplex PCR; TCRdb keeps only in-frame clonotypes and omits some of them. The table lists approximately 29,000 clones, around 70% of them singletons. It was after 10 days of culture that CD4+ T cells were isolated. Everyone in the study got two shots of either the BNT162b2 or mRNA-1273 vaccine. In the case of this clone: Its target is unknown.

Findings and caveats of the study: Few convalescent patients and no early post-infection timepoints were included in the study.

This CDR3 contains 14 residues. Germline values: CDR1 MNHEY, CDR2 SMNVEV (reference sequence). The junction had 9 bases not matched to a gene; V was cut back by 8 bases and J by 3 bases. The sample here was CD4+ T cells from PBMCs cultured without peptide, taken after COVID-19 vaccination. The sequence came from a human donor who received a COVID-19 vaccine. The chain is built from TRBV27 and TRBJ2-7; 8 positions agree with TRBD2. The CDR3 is CASVGIGTSYEQYF. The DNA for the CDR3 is TGTGCCAGCGTGGGGATAGGGACTAGCTACGAGCAGTACTTC.